What follows describes a single T cell receptor (beta chain). Germline values: CDR1 MDHEN, CDR2 SYDVKM. The V end lost 2 bases, the J end lost 5 bases, and 19 bases lay between the germline ends. The CDR3 is made up of 16 amino acids. This table comes from immunoSEQ multiplex PCR, and its TCRdb copy is limited to in-frame clones, with some not included. Of around 20,000 clones in the sample, approximately 69% are singletons; the top ten hold over 25%. The data originate from a study of OX40 agonist ivuxolimab in advanced cancers. Looking at the study overall: Patients received intravenous ivuxolimab every 2 weeks at 0.01 to 10 mg/kg.

The TCR was taken from an adult with an advanced solid tumor such as melanoma, head and neck, liver or kidney cancer. The sequencing here drew on CD4+ or CD8+ T cells sorted from blood, taken in a trial of the OX40 agonist ivuxolimab. The rearrangement links TRBV28 to TRBJ2-7, with a possible D match to TRBD1 (5 bases). The DNA of the CDR3 is TGTGCCAGCAGTTTAGAGCCCCTACCAGGGCTCGACGAGCAGTACTTC. This sequence encodes CASSLEPLPGLDEQYF.